This T cell receptor (beta chain) was identified during a study of OX40 agonist ivuxolimab in advanced cancers. Background on the study: Patients were dosed with the agonistic anti-OX40 (CD134) antibody ivuxolimab. Prior anti-PD-1, anti-PD-L1 or anti-CTLA-4 therapy did not bar entry, and about 40% had some.

This clone was counted once. Its target is unknown. Sampling times: baseline, cycle 4 day 1, cycle 7 day 1. Study-level findings and limits: The antigens recognized by the expanded peripheral T cells, that is their antigen specificity, were not determined.

Assay used: immunoSEQ multiplex PCR; TCRdb lists only in-frame clones, some missing. Counted here are roughly 73,000 clones, approximately 89% occurring once; the ten biggest clones make up approximately 2.3%. In germline, CDR1 is GTSNPN, CDR2 SVGIG (reference sequence). The CDR3 runs 14 residues. The V and J ends lost 3 bases and 2 bases, in that order; junction bases with no gene match: 7. This material consisted of CD4+ or CD8+ T cells sorted from blood, taken in a trial of the OX40 agonist ivuxolimab. The clonotype originates from an adult with an advanced solid tumor such as melanoma, head and neck, liver or kidney cancer. The chain couples TRBV30 to TRBJ2-7; TRBD1 matches at 7 bases. CDR3 protein: CAWRGTARTYEQYF. The CDR3 DNA sequence: TGTGCCTGGAGGGGGACAGCGCGGACCTACGAGCAGTACTTC.